The 17 T cell receptor beta chains given below trace back to one sample, sequenced in a study of T-cell memory formation after mild COVID-19. TCRdb processed the 5' RACE reads anew with MiXCR; each CDR3 protein has one entry. The table has more than 250,000 distinct CDR3 sequences, roughly 15% seen once. The sample taken for sequencing was PBMCs or a T cell subset sorted from them (not recorded which). These receptors were obtained from a man in his late teens or twenties who had mild COVID-19 (a few samples of this study predate the infection). Cell type and time point are not known.

In its sample, this clonotype was seen a few times. The V call is TRBV6-1, the J call TRBJ1-1, with a weak D call TRBD1 (5 bases). The V end lost 6 bases, the J end lost 1 base, and 15 bases lay between the germline ends. CDR3 size: 15 residues. Germline V CDR1 and CDR2: MNHNS, SASEGT. The chain's CDR3 is CASSQRVQGNTEAFF. CDR3 DNA sequence: TGTGCCAGCAGCCAAAGGGTCCAGGGGAACACTGAAGCTTTCTTT.

In its sample, this clonotype was seen a few times. The chain is built from TRBV11-2 and TRBJ2-1; 7 nucleotides agree with TRBD2. This CDR3 comprises 16 residues. V dropped 6 bases and J dropped 0; count of bases not matched to a gene: 8. CDR1 is SGHAT and CDR2 is FQNNGV in the germline V gene. The CDR3 bases are TGTGCCAGCAGGAAATGGGGGGGAAGCTCCTACAATGAGCAGTTCTTC. It specifies CASRKWGGSSYNEQFF.

In its sample, this clonotype was seen many times. The CDR3 coding sequence is TGCGCCAGCAGCTTGTCGACTAGCGGGGGGGCTACAGATACGCAGTATTTT. Its protein product is CASSLSTSGGATDTQYF. V is TRBV5-1 and J is TRBJ2-3; TRBD2 aligns across 14 bases. CDR3 length: 17 residues. V was clipped by 1 base and J by 3 bases; unmatched bases: 4. Germline CDR1 and CDR2: SGHRS and YFSETQ. Full variable domain (remainder filled in from reference TRBV5-1 and TRBJ2-3): KAGVTQTPRYLIKTRGQQVTLSCSPISGHRSVSWYQQTPGQGLQFLFEYFSETQRNKGNFPGRFSGRQFSNSRSEMNVSTLELGDSALYLCASSLSTSGGATDTQYFGPGTRLTVL.

This clonotype was seen more than once but under ten times. The rearrangement links TRBV2 to TRBJ2-6; possibly TRBD1 or TRBD2 for D (5 bases each). The CDR3 has 16 amino acids. Germline lookup yields CDR1 SNHLY and CDR2 FYNNEI. V lost 3 bases, J lost 1 base, and 10 bases lay in between. CDR3: CASSEQGASGANVLTF. The CDR3, as DNA: TGTGCCAGCAGTGAGCAGGGAGCGTCTGGGGCCAACGTCCTGACTTTC.

This clonotype was seen a few times. The chain is built from TRBV5-5 and TRBJ1-2; the D is unclear. V was clipped by 4 bases and J by 1 base, with 11 bases between them. Germline CDR1 is SGHKS and CDR2 is YYEKEE (reference sequence). The CDR3 totals 14 residues. The CDR3 region is CASSPLGGNYGYTF. CDR3 in DNA: TGTGCCAGCAGCCCCCTCGGTGGTAACTATGGCTACACCTTC.

Only a few counts were recorded for this clonotype. V is TRBV9 and J is TRBJ2-3; D may be TRBD2 (7 bases). In germline, CDR1 is SGDLS, CDR2 YYNGEE. Trimming stripped 6 bases from V and 5 bases from J, with 22 bases between. The CDR3 is 16 residues long. The CDR3 is CASTSGRAGAGDTQYF. CDR3 nucleotides: TGTGCCAGCACCTCAGGTCGCGCGGGGGCTGGAGATACGCAGTATTTT.

This clonotype occurred a few times. The chain joins TRBV6-5 to TRBJ1-4, with 8 bases identical to TRBD1. Germline CDR1 is MNHEY and CDR2 is SVGAGI. The CDR3 has 15 residues. V lost 5 bases and J lost 4; bases outside the gene matches: 6. CDR3 amino acids: CASSNDRGDNEKLFF. The DNA for the CDR3 is TGTGCCAGCAGTAACGACAGGGGCGATAATGAAAAACTGTTTTTT.

The gene calls are TRBV29-1 and TRBJ2-3; D uncertain. Between the trimmed V and J ends, which lost 5 bases and 0 bases, there was a span of 12 bases. Per the germline V gene, CDR1 is SQVTM and CDR2 is ANQGSEA. The CDR3 contains 14 residues. The CDR3 DNA sequence: TGCAGCGTTCCACAGCAAACTAGCACAGATACGCAGTATTTT. Its protein is CSVPQQTSTDTQYF.

This clonotype was counted between two and nine times. This chain connects TRBV9 to TRBJ2-3; D is uncertain. Germline V gene sequence: CDR1 SGDLS, CDR2 YYNGEE. Trimming removed 3 bases at V and 2 bases at J, with 4 bases between. The CDR3 loop spans 12 amino acids. The CDR3 coding sequence is TGTGCCAGCAGCGAATACACAGATACGCAGTATTTT. This encodes CASSEYTDTQYF.

The chain couples TRBV4-1 to TRBJ1-1; 8 bases are shared with TRBD1. The CDR3 consists of 16 residues. CDR1 and CDR2 from the germline V gene are MGHRA and YSYEKL. The V gene end was trimmed by 2 bases and the J gene end by 4 bases; junction bases not matched to a gene: 9. The DNA for the CDR3 is TGCGCCAGCAGCCAACTATCACAGGGGGAGACCACTGAAGCTTTCTTT. As protein: CASSQLSQGETTEAFF.

The chain combines TRBV5-1 with TRBJ1-1; D is possibly TRBD1 (6 bases). The V and J ends lost 2 bases and 3 bases respectively, with 11 bases between them. CDR1 is SGHRS, CDR2 YFSETQ, per germline. The CDR3 totals 14 residues. CDR3 in amino acids: CASSLSGDDTEAFF. The CDR3 region has the DNA TGCGCCAGCAGCTTATCAGGGGATGACACTGAAGCTTTCTTT.

There are a few counts of this clonotype. V usage is TRBV10-3 and J usage is TRBJ2-3; D is unresolved. Germline loops: CDR1 ENHRY, CDR2 SYGVKD. The ends were cut back, 6 bases at V and 1 base at J, with 8 bases in the middle. CDR3 length equals 13 residues. The CDR3 coding sequence is TGTGCCATCAGCCCGACCGGCACAGATACGCAGTATTTT. Protein: CAISPTGTDTQYF.

The chain recombines TRBV7-6 with TRBJ1-1; maybe TRBD1 (6 bases). Trimming removed 2 bases at V and 3 bases at J, with 13 bases between. The CDR3 is made up of 15 amino acids. From germline, CDR1 is SGHVS and CDR2 FNYEAQ. CDR3 nucleotides: TGTGCCAGCAGCTTATCACACACAGGGTACACTGAAGCTTTCTTT. It codes for CASSLSHTGYTEAFF.

This clonotype was observed a few times. This sequence joins TRBV6-6 and TRBJ1-5; D is uncertain. Germline CDR1 is MNHNY and CDR2 is SVGAGI (reference sequence). The CDR3 spans 16 residues. Trimming removed 6 bases from V and 0 bases from J, with 15 bases in between. The DNA for the CDR3 is TGTGCCAGCAGAGAGTGGGGAGATTATAGCAATCAGCCCCAGCATTTT. The encoded protein is CASREWGDYSNQPQHF.

There are many counts of this clonotype. This chain joins TRBV7-6 and TRBJ2-3; maybe TRBD1 (5 bases). This CDR3 contains 12 residues. The germline V and J ends were trimmed by 5 bases and 4 bases, with 7 bases remaining between them. CDR1 SGHVS and CDR2 FNYEAQ come from the germline V gene. This CDR3 reads CASSPRADTQYF. The CDR3 DNA reads TGTGCCAGCAGCCCCAGGGCAGATACGCAGTATTTT.

The CDR3 sequence: CATGEAFNQPQHF. In DNA, the CDR3 is TGTGCCACCGGGGAGGCTTTCAATCAGCCCCAGCATTTT. The chain couples TRBV6-5 to TRBJ1-5; D gene ambiguous. The ends were cut back, 10 bases at V and 3 bases at J, with 13 bases in the middle. CDR3 size: 13 residues. From germline, CDR1 is MNHEY and CDR2 SVGAGI.

This clonotype was found many times. The chain joins TRBV15 to TRBJ2-7; tentative D call: TRBD1 (6 bases). The CDR3 sequence is 13 residues long. Trimming removed 2 bases from V and 7 bases from J, with 12 bases in between. Looked up from germline, CDR1 is LNHNV and CDR2 is YYDKDF (reference sequence). The CDR3 reads CATSRRDIGEQYF. The CDR3 DNA reads as TGTGCCACCAGCAGAAGGGACATAGGGGAGCAGTACTTC.